The 30 T cell receptor beta chains in this list originate from one sample, sequenced in a study of CD8 T cells in Susac syndrome. An amount of RNA that ranged from roughly 0.5 to 1 ug was reverse transcribed with random hexamers. TCRdb passed the immunoSEQ multiplex PCR reads through MiXCR, listing each CDR3 protein once. This sample has about 100,000 distinct CDR3 sequences, with 95% found just once. Sequenced input: CD8+ T cells from PBMCs. These receptors originate from a human donor with Susac syndrome.

Only one count was recorded for this clonotype. The rearrangement uses TRBV29-1 and TRBJ1-2, with D tentatively TRBD1 (5 bases). Between the trimmed V and J ends, which lost 1 base and 6 bases, there was a span of 9 bases. The germline CDR1 and CDR2 sequences are SQVTM and ANQGSEA. This CDR3 region has 12 residues. CDR3 residues: CSVEGGLNGYTF. In nucleotides, the CDR3 is TGCAGCGTTGAAGGGGGCCTTAATGGCTACACCTTC.

The chain recombines TRBV9 with TRBJ1-1, with a weak D call TRBD1 (6 bases). Germline-derived CDR1 and CDR2 are SGDLS and YYNGEE. The CDR3 runs 15 residues. Trimming removed 0 bases from V and 4 bases from J, with 13 bases in between. DNA of the CDR3: TGTGCCAGCAGCGTAGATAGCAGGGGAATCACTGAAGCTTTCTTT. Translating it yields CASSVDSRGITEAFF. Full variable domain (missing parts from reference TRBV9 and TRBJ1-1): DSGVTQTPKHLITATGQRVTLRCSPRSGDLSVYWYQQSLDQGLQFLIQYYNGEERAKGNILERFSAQQFPDLHSELNLSSLELGDSALYFCASSVDSRGITEAFFGQGTRLTVV.

V usage is TRBV29-1 and J usage is TRBJ2-3, with a weak D call TRBD1 (7 bases). The CDR3 loop spans 13 amino acids. The ends were cut back, 5 bases at V and 6 bases at J, with 15 bases in the middle. Germline V gene lookup returns CDR1 SQVTM and CDR2 ANQGSEA. Here the CDR3 reads CSVRQGGADTQYF. CDR3 coding DNA: TGCAGCGTTAGGCAGGGGGGAGCGGATACGCAGTATTTT.

This chain connects TRBV28 to TRBJ2-5; 8 nucleotides align to TRBD2. Germline trimming cut 6 bases from V and 4 bases from J; bases unmatched to any gene: 7. CDR1 MDHEN and CDR2 SYDVKM come from the germline V gene. The CDR3 runs 14 residues. In nucleotides, the CDR3 is TGTGCCAGCAGAATATTAGCGGGAACAGAGACCCAGTACTTC. Translation gives CASRILAGTETQYF.

The rearrangement joins TRBV2 to TRBJ2-3; unclear D gene. The V and J ends lost 7 bases and 11 bases respectively, with 13 bases between them. Germline CDR1 and CDR2: SNHLY and FYNNEI. The CDR3 is 11 amino acids. The DNA for the CDR3 is TGTGCCAGCACTAGTGGCGCCTGGCAGTATTTT. Translated, it gives CASTSGAWQYF.

J is TRBJ2-1 and V is TRBV11-2; D might be TRBD1 (5 bases). V was trimmed by 5 bases and J by 4 bases, leaving 15 bases between them. The CDR3 loop spans 15 amino acids. Per the germline V gene, CDR1 is SGHAT and CDR2 is FQNNGV. For the CDR3, the DNA is TGTGCCAGCAGCCTGCCTAGGGGCGGTTACAATGAGCAGTTCTTC. This encodes CASSLPRGGYNEQFF.

This clonotype has only one observation. The rearrangement links TRBV15 to TRBJ1-2; D unresolved. This CDR3 has 14 amino acids. V was trimmed by 1 base and J by 4 bases, leaving 10 bases between them. In germline, CDR1 is LNHNV, CDR2 YYDKDF (reference sequence). CDR3 bases: TGTGCCACCAGCAGAGGGTTGGACGGCTATGGCTACACCTTC. Its translation: CATSRGLDGYGYTF.

V and J are TRBV5-1 and TRBJ2-3; D tentatively fits TRBD1 or TRBD2 (5 bases each). Looked up from germline, CDR1 is SGHRS and CDR2 is YFSETQ. Between the trimmed V and J ends, which lost 4 bases and 0 bases, there was a span of 15 bases. The CDR3 spans 16 residues. DNA of the CDR3: TGCGCCAGCAGCCCAATCGGGACGGAAAGCACAGATACGCAGTATTTT. Translating gives CASSPIGTESTDTQYF.

The rearrangement links TRBV2 to TRBJ1-1; D is possibly TRBD1 (5 bases). Germline values: CDR1 SNHLY, CDR2 FYNNEI. The germline V and J ends were trimmed by 0 bases and 5 bases, with 13 bases remaining between them. This CDR3 spans 15 amino acids. The CDR3 protein is CASSEALGGGTEAFF. CDR3 sequence (DNA): TGTGCCAGCAGTGAAGCGCTGGGGGGAGGAACTGAAGCTTTCTTT.

This chain uses TRBV23-1 with TRBJ2-1, with D maybe TRBD1 (7 bases). TRBV23-1 is an open reading frame whose function is uncertain. The CDR3 has 14 residues. Trimming shortened V by 0 bases and J by 7 bases, and 10 bases separated the two germline ends. CDR3 sequence: CASSQSPGGNEQFF. In DNA, the CDR3 is TGCGCCAGCAGTCAATCTCCAGGGGGGAATGAGCAGTTCTTC.

Only one count was recorded for this clonotype. The CDR3 DNA sequence: TGTGCCAGCAGCCCGAACGGCAACGCGAACACCGGGGAGCTGTTTTTT. Translating gives CASSPNGNANTGELFF. V is TRBV7-3 and J is TRBJ2-2; D is unclear. The V gene lost 5 bases and the J gene lost 0 bases, with 13 bases spanning the gap. There are 16 residues in the CDR3. Germline V gene lookup returns CDR1 SGHTA and CDR2 FQGTGA.

This rearrangement joins TRBV29-1 to TRBJ2-3, with D unclear. The CDR3 has 11 residues. Deletions cut 2 bases from V and 9 bases from J, with 9 bases between. The V gene's germline CDR1 is SQVTM and CDR2 ANQGSEA. CDR3 DNA sequence: TGCAGCGTTGAATGGTCCGCCACGCAGTATTTT. Residues: CSVEWSATQYF.

The chain employs TRBV29-1 and TRBJ1-2; D gene uncertain. This CDR3 region has 11 residues. Germline V CDR1 and CDR2: SQVTM, ANQGSEA. V lost 4 bases to trimming and J lost 4 bases, with 7 bases between them. The CDR3 DNA reads as TGCAGCGTTGTTGCGCGCTATGGCTACACCTTC. Translated, it gives CSVVARYGYTF.

V is TRBV7-2 and J is TRBJ2-7; no clear D. The CDR3 loop spans 15 amino acids. Trimming removed 5 bases at V and 2 bases at J, with 16 bases between. Germline V lookup: CDR1 SGHTA, CDR2 FQGNSA. The CDR3 loop is CASSTKSSATYEQYF. DNA for the CDR3: TGTGCCAGCAGCACGAAATCCAGCGCAACCTACGAGCAGTACTTC.

A single count supports this clonotype. This chain connects TRBV4-1 to TRBJ2-7; TRBD1 agrees at 8 bases. This CDR3 spans 16 amino acids. V was clipped by 3 bases and J by 3 bases; unmatched bases: 10. Looked up from germline, CDR1 is MGHRA and CDR2 is YSYEKL. Here the CDR3 reads CASSQRTGPTFYEQYF. The DNA for the CDR3 is TGCGCCAGCAGCCAGAGGACAGGGCCTACTTTCTACGAGCAGTACTTC.

The CDR3 here is CSAREPGQGRLYEQYF. Written as DNA, the CDR3 is TGCAGTGCTAGAGAGCCAGGACAGGGGAGGCTATACGAGCAGTACTTC. The chain links TRBV20-1 to TRBJ2-7; 9 bases fit TRBD1. The germline V gene has CDR1 DFQATT and CDR2 SNEGSKA (reference sequence). CDR3 length: 16 amino acids. V lost 0 bases and J lost 4; bases outside the gene matches: 10.

This chain joins TRBV7-9 and TRBJ2-7; maybe TRBD1 (6 bases). In germline, CDR1 is SEHNR, CDR2 FQNEAQ (reference sequence). Trimming took 10 bases from V and 4 from J, leaving 14 bases between them. The CDR3 covers 12 residues. This CDR3 reads CATEGGSYEQYF. Written as DNA, the CDR3 is TGTGCCACCGAAGGGGGTTCTTACGAGCAGTACTTC.

The V call is TRBV5-6, the J call TRBJ1-1; TRBD1 matches 7 bases. CDR1 and CDR2 (germline): SGHDT, YYEEEE. V shed 4 bases, J shed 0 bases, and the junction held 6 bases outside the gene matches. This CDR3 has 15 amino acids. The CDR3 sequence: CASSLGTEMNTEAFF. CDR3 in DNA: TGTGCCAGCAGCCTCGGGACAGAAATGAACACTGAAGCTTTCTTT.

The chain couples TRBV20-1 to TRBJ1-2, with D possibly matching TRBD1 (6 bases). This CDR3 contains 13 residues. Trimming cost V 6 bases and J 7 bases, with 18 bases left between them. Germline assignment: CDR1 DFQATT and CDR2 SNEGSKA (reference sequence). In DNA form, the CDR3 reads TGCAGTGCACCCCGCGGGGGCTCCTTTGGCTACACCTTC. This encodes CSAPRGGSFGYTF.

For the CDR3, the DNA is TGTGCCAGTCGCGTAATTGGGGCAGGGGCTCAGGGGGGCCAGTACTTC. This sequence encodes CASRVIGAGAQGGQYF. The rearrangement links TRBV27 to TRBJ2-5, with a tentative D call TRBD1 (7 bases). The CDR3 is 16 amino acids. The ends were cut back, 9 bases at V and 10 bases at J, with 30 bases in the middle. Germline CDR1 is MNHEY and CDR2 is SMNVEV (reference sequence).

The chain uses TRBV4-2 and TRBJ2-2; no firm D call. This CDR3 region has 11 residues. Trimming took 7 bases from V and 6 from J, leaving 6 bases between them. Per germline, CDR1 LGHNA and CDR2 YNFKEQ. CDR3 region: CASTGSGELFF. The DNA for the CDR3 is TGTGCCAGCACCGGCTCCGGGGAGCTGTTTTTT.

This chain joins TRBV6-1 and TRBJ1-2; perhaps TRBD1 as D (5 bases). The CDR3 extends over 17 amino acids. Germline V lookup: CDR1 MNHNS, CDR2 SASEGT. Trimming took off 8 bases at V and 0 bases at J, with 22 bases between the two ends. CDR3 in DNA: TGTGCCAGCCGAACCGCGGGGGTCCCTTTAGCTAACTATGGCTACACCTTC. Protein sequence: CASRTAGVPLANYGYTF.

The rearrangement uses TRBV19 and TRBJ2-3, with TRBD2 matching 7 bases. The V and J ends lost 5 bases and 1 base, in that order; junction bases with no gene match: 6. The CDR3 consists of 15 residues. Germline V lookup: CDR1 LNHDA, CDR2 SQIVND (reference sequence). The CDR3 nucleotides read TGTGCCAGTAGTCCCCAAGCGGGGCGCACAGATACGCAGTATTTT. Translation gives CASSPQAGRTDTQYF.

The CDR3 DNA reads as TGTGCCAGTAGTGACCTACTAGTCGGCGAGCAGTACTTC. This encodes CASSDLLVGEQYF. This chain connects TRBV19 to TRBJ2-7, with a weak D call TRBD2 (5 bases). There are 13 residues in the CDR3. V lost 5 bases, J lost 6 bases, and 14 bases lay in between. The V gene's germline CDR1 is LNHDA and CDR2 SQIVND (reference sequence).

This chain connects TRBV29-1 to TRBJ2-1; no clear D gene. The CDR3 spans 11 residues. CDR1 SQVTM and CDR2 ANQGSEA come from the germline V gene. Trimming stripped 6 bases from V and 7 bases from J, with 10 bases between. CDR3 protein: CSVSGRNEQFF. The DNA for the CDR3 is TGCAGCGTCTCCGGGCGAAATGAGCAGTTCTTC.

J is TRBJ2-2 and V is TRBV9; 13 nucleotides agree with TRBD2. The V gene's germline CDR1 is SGDLS and CDR2 YYNGEE. The CDR3 length is 17 residues. V gave up 3 bases and J gave up 3 bases; unmatched junction bases: 5. The CDR3 reads CASSELAGGPYTGELFF. CDR3 sequence (DNA): TGTGCCAGCAGCGAACTAGCGGGAGGGCCTTACACCGGGGAGCTGTTTTTT.

This chain links TRBV9 with TRBJ2-1, with 8 bases identical to TRBD2. This CDR3 comprises 15 residues. The trim removed 0 bases at V and 6 bases at J, leaving 5 bases unmatched. Germline V gene lookup returns CDR1 SGDLS and CDR2 YYNGEE. The CDR3 coding sequence is TGTGCCAGCAGCGTAGGGGGACTAGGGGGCAATGAGCAGTTCTTC. Translation gives CASSVGGLGGNEQFF.

This sequence joins TRBV7-9 and TRBJ2-5; 9 bases align to TRBD2. Germline-derived CDR1 and CDR2 are SEHNR and FQNEAQ (reference sequence). The CDR3 consists of 15 residues. Trimming at V came to 3 bases and at J to 3 bases, leaving 5 bases not matched to a gene. CDR3 amino acids: CASSLGSGRKETQYF. DNA of the CDR3: TGTGCCAGCAGCTTGGGTAGCGGGAGAAAAGAGACCCAGTACTTC.

The chain uses TRBV27 and TRBJ1-6; TRBD1 matches at 7 bases. From germline, CDR1 is MNHEY and CDR2 SMNVEV (reference sequence). The CDR3 runs 13 residues. The V segment lost 5 bases and the J segment 7 bases; nucleotides outside the gene matches: 2. The CDR3 nucleotides are TGTGCCAGCAGTGTGACAGGGAATTCACCCCTCCACTTT. This gives the protein CASSVTGNSPLHF.

The J gene is TRBJ1-5, the V gene TRBV16, with 8 nucleotides matching TRBD1. Germline CDR1 KGHSY, CDR2 FQNENV. With V trimmed by 4 bases and J by 4 bases, 9 bases remained unmatched. CDR3 length equals 16 residues. CDR3 residues: CASSRPTGVGNQPQHF. CDR3 coding DNA: TGTGCCAGCAGCCGACCGACAGGGGTGGGAAATCAGCCCCAGCATTTT.